A single sample is the source of the 24 T cell receptor beta chains below, sequenced in a study of CD8 T cells in Susac syndrome (dated by TCRdb to between 2018 and 2021). Libraries were prepared through the immunoSEQ multiplex PCR assay. RNA was extracted using the RNeasy kit, and roughly 0.45 to 1 microgram was reverse transcribed with random hexamers. The public sequencing data were trimmed at Q25 with fastp and processed into clonotypes with MiXCR by TCRdb, which kept only in-frame beta chains. Each entry is one CDR3 protein sequence, shown with its most common DNA and genes. This sample has 300,000 or so distinct CDR3 sequences in its table, and about 91% of those were observed once. 0.06% to 0.075% of the sample lies in the top ten. Sequencing input: CD4+ T cells from PBMCs. The receptors shown here come from a human donor with multiple sclerosis.

This clonotype was observed a single time. The CDR3 spells CASSFGQPGHQETQYF. The CDR3 DNA sequence: TGTGCCAGCAGCTTCGGACAGCCGGGTCATCAAGAGACCCAGTACTTC. This rearrangement joins TRBV7-9 to TRBJ2-5; maybe TRBD1 (6 bases). The CDR3 sequence is 16 residues long. V was clipped by 3 bases and J by 2 bases, with 16 bases between them. Germline V gene data show CDR1 as SEHNR and CDR2 as FQNEAQ (reference sequence).

The V and J genes are TRBV11-2 and TRBJ2-7; perhaps D is TRBD1 or TRBD2 (7 bases each). Looked up from germline, CDR1 is SGHAT and CDR2 is FQNNGV. The germline V and J ends were trimmed by 5 bases and 2 bases, with 19 bases remaining between them. The CDR3 is 16 amino acids. The CDR3 loop is CASSPRGAGQTYEQYF. Here the CDR3 DNA reads TGTGCCAGCAGCCCAAGGGGAGCGGGACAGACCTACGAGCAGTACTTC.

The gene calls are TRBV18 and TRBJ2-1, with 9 nucleotides matching TRBD1. There are 14 residues in the CDR3. Trimming at V came to 3 bases and at J to 5 bases, leaving 2 bases not matched to a gene. Germline assignment: CDR1 KGHSH and CDR2 LQKENI. The CDR3 region is CASSPGTGNNEQFF. The CDR3 DNA reads as TGTGCCAGCTCACCCGGGACAGGGAACAATGAGCAGTTCTTC.

The chain couples TRBV7-9 to TRBJ2-5, with D perhaps TRBD2 (5 bases). Trimming stripped 1 base from V and 2 bases from J, with 11 bases between. The germline V gene has CDR1 SEHNR and CDR2 FQNEAQ (reference sequence). CDR3 size: 15 residues. CDR3 amino acids: CASSLGATRQETQYF. The DNA of the CDR3 is TGTGCCAGCAGCTTAGGGGCTACTAGGCAAGAGACCCAGTACTTC.

This rearrangement joins TRBV20-1 to TRBJ1-2; D is unclear. The CDR3 totals 12 residues. Germline V gene sequence: CDR1 DFQATT, CDR2 SNEGSKA (reference sequence). The ends were cut back, 3 bases at V and 6 bases at J, with 11 bases in the middle. In DNA form, the CDR3 reads TGCAGTGCTAGTAAGCCAGTCGATGGCTACACCTTC. Protein sequence: CSASKPVDGYTF.

The chain carries TRBV7-3 and TRBJ2-5; TRBD2 matches 10 bases. The V gene's germline CDR1 is SGHTA and CDR2 FQGTGA. V shed 5 bases, J shed 5 bases, and the junction held 11 bases outside the gene matches. CDR3 size: 16 residues. CDR3 nucleotides: TGTGCCAGCAGCCTAGGGAGACTAGCGGGTGGCGAGACCCAGTACTTC. Protein product: CASSLGRLAGGETQYF.

This sequence joins TRBV19 and TRBJ2-6; D is possibly TRBD1 (6 bases). CDR1 is LNHDA, CDR2 SQIVND, per germline (reference sequence). The CDR3 length is 18 residues. With 3 bases removed from V and 0 bases from J, the gap between germline ends came to 15 bases. CDR3 residues: CASSIFIGGNSGANVLTF. CDR3 bases: TGTGCCAGTAGTATTTTTATAGGGGGAAACTCTGGGGCCAACGTCCTGACTTTC.

The CDR3 DNA is TGTGCCAGCAGCTTGGACGGGCTAGCGGGGACCGGGGAGCTGTTTTTT. Translating gives CASSLDGLAGTGELFF. The V gene is TRBV5-4, the J gene TRBJ2-2, with 9 bases that match TRBD2. Germline-derived CDR1 and CDR2 are SGHNT and YYREEE (reference sequence). V lost 0 bases and J lost 5; bases outside the gene matches: 5. This CDR3 is built from 16 residues.

The chain uses TRBV18 and TRBJ1-3; D not certain. V shed 3 bases and J shed 7 bases, with 10 bases lying between them. The CDR3 is made up of 13 amino acids. CDR1 and CDR2 (germline): KGHSH, LQKENI. CDR3: CASSPSGFNTIYF. In DNA form, the CDR3 reads TGTGCCAGCTCACCCTCGGGGTTTAACACCATATATTTT.

V and J are TRBV6-2 or TRBV6-3 and TRBJ1-3, with 8 bases fitting TRBD1. The germline gives CDR1 MNHEY, CDR2 SVGEGT. V trimming: 5 bases; J trimming: 0 bases; junction bases outside the gene matches: 9. This CDR3 comprises 17 residues. CDR3 sequence reads: CASSLIQGEASGNTIYF. The CDR3 bases are TGTGCCAGCAGTCTTATACAGGGGGAAGCCTCTGGAAACACCATATATTTT.

V gene TRBV7-3 combines with J gene TRBJ2-3; D possibly corresponds to TRBD2 (6 bases). The CDR3 length is 14 residues. Trimming took 4 bases from V and 5 from J, leaving 13 bases between them. Germline lookup yields CDR1 SGHTA and CDR2 FQGTGA. The CDR3 spells CASSSPGEGDTQYF. For the CDR3, the DNA is TGTGCCAGCAGCTCTCCGGGGGAAGGAGATACGCAGTATTTT. Full variable domain (remainder filled in from reference TRBV7-3 and TRBJ2-3): GAGVSQTPSNKVTEKGKYVELRCDPISGHTALYWYRQSLGQGPEFLIYFQGTGAADDSGLPNDRFFAVRPEGSVSTLKIQRTERGDSAVYLCASSSPGEGDTQYFGPGTRLTVL.

This clonotype has only a few counts. The chain carries TRBV29-1 and TRBJ2-7; D gene ambiguous. Per germline, CDR1 SQVTM and CDR2 ANQGSEA. The CDR3 runs to 12 residues. With 5 bases removed from V and 0 bases from J, the gap between germline ends came to 8 bases. CDR3 residues: CSVTTSSYEQYF. The DNA for the CDR3 is TGCAGCGTTACCACAAGCTCCTACGAGCAGTACTTC.

This clonotype has only one observation. DNA of the CDR3: TGTGCCAGCCGTGGTGGACAACTCCCCTATGGCTACACCTTC. Its protein is CASRGGQLPYGYTF. The chain combines TRBV2 with TRBJ1-2; D is perhaps TRBD1 (5 bases). CDR1 and CDR2 from the germline V gene are SNHLY and FYNNEI. V was trimmed by 8 bases and J by 4 bases, leaving 17 bases between them. The CDR3 extends over 14 amino acids.

The rearrangement links TRBV30 to TRBJ2-5; D is undetermined. V lost 3 bases and J lost 5, with 7 bases in between. The germline V gene has CDR1 GTSNPN and CDR2 SVGIG (reference sequence). The CDR3 runs 11 residues. CDR3 nucleotides: TGTGCCTGGAGGGGAATCGAGACCCAGTACTTC. Residues: CAWRGIETQYF.

This rearrangement joins TRBV7-2 to TRBJ1-1; D is perhaps TRBD1 (6 bases). Germline CDR1 is SGHTA and CDR2 is FQGNSA. The CDR3 consists of 15 residues. The V and J ends lost 2 bases and 1 base respectively, with 11 bases between them. This CDR3 is CASSLQGPGNTEAFF. The CDR3, as DNA: TGTGCCAGCAGCTTACAGGGGCCGGGGAACACTGAAGCTTTCTTT.

This chain links TRBV15 with TRBJ2-1; a weak D match, TRBD2 (5 bases). V lost 5 bases and J 11 bases, leaving 16 bases between the germline ends. Per germline, CDR1 LNHNV and CDR2 YYDKDF (reference sequence). This CDR3 comprises 13 residues. This CDR3 is CATSGSLTSQQFF. In nucleotides, the CDR3 is TGTGCCACCAGCGGGAGTTTAACTTCCCAGCAGTTCTTC.

V is TRBV29-1 and J is TRBJ2-7, with TRBD2 identical over 9 bases. The CDR3 has 15 residues. CDR1 and CDR2 (germline): SQVTM, ANQGSEA. V lost 4 bases, J lost 4 bases, and 11 bases stayed unmatched. CDR3 sequence: CSVAIPAGGSYEQYF. DNA for the CDR3: TGCAGCGTTGCAATTCCAGCGGGAGGAAGTTACGAGCAGTACTTC.

V usage is TRBV30 and J usage is TRBJ2-2; no definite D call. The CDR3 spans 13 residues. CDR1 GTSNPN and CDR2 SVGIG come from the germline V gene (reference sequence). Trimming removed 2 bases at V and 8 bases at J, with 12 bases between. The DNA of the CDR3 is TGTGCCTGGAGTTCAACCCCGGTAGGGGAGCTGTTTTTT. Translating gives CAWSSTPVGELFF.

The CDR3 here is CASSRAARTSGSYEQYF. DNA for the CDR3: TGTGCCAGCAGCCGAGCAGCACGGACTAGCGGCTCCTACGAGCAGTACTTC. V and J are TRBV7-2 and TRBJ2-7; 10 nucleotides agree with TRBD2. The germline V gene encodes CDR1 SGHTA and CDR2 FQGNSA. This CDR3 is built from 17 residues. V was clipped by 5 bases and J by 0 bases; unmatched bases: 10.

The rearrangement uses TRBV29-1 and TRBJ2-2; 7 bases align to TRBD1. CDR3 length equals 14 residues. Germline-derived CDR1 and CDR2 are SQVTM and ANQGSEA. Trimming took 8 bases from V and 5 from J; bases not matched to a gene: 11. In nucleotides, the CDR3 is TGCAGCACGTCGACAGGGATGAGGACCGGGGAGCTGTTTTTT. This codes for CSTSTGMRTGELFF.

This rearrangement joins TRBV12-3 or TRBV12-4 to TRBJ1-2; D is unclear. Trimming shortened V by 6 bases and J by 7 bases, and 18 bases separated the two germline ends. This CDR3 is 14 amino acids long. The CDR3 bases are TGTGCCAGCAGCCCCGGACTAGCAGTAGCTGGCTACACCTTC. Its translation is CASSPGLAVAGYTF.

This clonotype has a single count. The gene calls are TRBV7-6 and TRBJ1-4; 8 bases are a match to TRBD1. CDR1 is SGHVS, CDR2 FNYEAQ, per germline. The trim removed 0 bases at V and 10 bases at J, leaving 4 bases unmatched. The CDR3 runs to 14 residues. The CDR3, as DNA: TGTGCCAGCAGCTTAGCGGAAACAGGGGGAAAACTGTTTTTT. Its translation is CASSLAETGGKLFF.

On this clonotype itself: The junction departs from the called germline gene at one end, perhaps through a read error. The chain employs TRBV20-1 and TRBJ2-1, with D perhaps being TRBD1 or TRBD2 (6 bases each). This CDR3 region has 15 residues. The germline gives CDR1 DFQATT, CDR2 SNEGSKA (reference sequence). The CDR3 protein is CSAEGSRMRGDEQFF. CDR3 nucleotide sequence: TGCAGTGCTGAGGGGTCGAGGATGAGGGGGGATGAACAGTTCTTC.

This chain joins TRBV7-9 and TRBJ2-7; TRBD2 matches at 8 bases. The ends lost 4 bases at V and 7 bases at J; junction bases unmatched: 9. This CDR3 region has 14 residues. CDR1 and CDR2 (germline): SEHNR, FQNEAQ (reference sequence). The CDR3 sequence is CASSSRTSWREQYF. The CDR3 coding sequence is TGTGCCAGCAGCTCCCGGACTAGCTGGAGGGAGCAGTACTTC.